The 18 T cell receptor beta chains presented below share a single source sample, sequenced in a study of cytomegalovirus exposure and HLA in healthy donors. PCR primers comprised 60 Vbeta and 13 Jbeta primers. The protocol was immunoSEQ multiplex PCR, while the TCRdb copy is restricted to in-frame clones and leaves out a portion. There are about 110,000 clones in the sample; roughly 75% occur only once, and roughly 2.5% lies in the top ten. Material: PBMCs. The receptors stem from a middle-aged man in good health and CMV-seronegative.

This clone was seen a handful of times. This rearrangement joins TRBV29-1 to TRBJ2-2; D perhaps matches TRBD2 (6 bases). The germline V gene has CDR1 SQVTM and CDR2 ANQGSEA. This CDR3 comprises 11 residues. Between the trimmed V and J ends, which lost 4 bases and 6 bases, there was a span of 6 bases. CDR3 sequence (DNA): TGCAGCGTTGGGGGGGCCGGGGAGCTGTTTTTT. Its translation is CSVGGAGELFF.

This clone is a singleton in its sample. In nucleotides, the CDR3 is TGTGCCAGCAGTATCCAGCGGGGGACCCAAGAGACCCAGTACTTC. Amino acid sequence: CASSIQRGTQETQYF. The genes are TRBV25-1 and TRBJ2-5, with TRBD2 matching 8 bases. CDR1 MGHDK and CDR2 SYGVNS come from the germline V gene. The junction had 6 bases not matched to a gene; V was cut back by 5 bases and J by 1 base. This CDR3 region has 15 residues. Full variable domain (remainder filled in from reference TRBV25-1 and TRBJ2-5): EADIYQTPRYLVIGTGKKITLECSQTMGHDKMYWYQQDPGMELHLIHYSYGVNSTEKGDLSSESTVSRIRTEHFPLTLESARPSHTSQYLCASSIQRGTQETQYFGPGTRLLVL.

This clone turned up a few times. V is TRBV5-8 and J is TRBJ1-6; perhaps TRBD1 as D (5 bases). The CDR3 covers 15 residues. V lost 0 bases, J lost 8 bases, and 12 bases lay in between. The germline V gene encodes CDR1 SGHTS and CDR2 YDEGEE. CDR3 nucleotides: TGTGCCAGCAGCTTGGGGACATCTGGGGATTCACCCCTCCACTTT. As protein: CASSLGTSGDSPLHF.

The chain employs TRBV27 and TRBJ2-3, with 9 bases lining up with TRBD2. Germline assignment: CDR1 MNHEY and CDR2 SMNVEV (reference sequence). The CDR3 is 16 amino acids. Trimming at V came to 5 bases and at J to 3 bases, leaving 9 bases not matched to a gene. CDR3: CASSLTGTSFTDTQYF. CDR3 sequence (DNA): TGTGCCAGCAGTCTAACCGGGACTAGCTTTACAGATACGCAGTATTTT.

V gene TRBV6-5 combines with J gene TRBJ1-4; no clear D. Germline-derived CDR1 and CDR2 are MNHEY and SVGAGI. V gave up 6 bases and J gave up 8 bases, with 7 bases separating them. The CDR3 consists of 11 residues. CDR3 in DNA: TGTGCCAGCAGCGAAACAGAAAAACTGTTTTTT. Translated: CASSETEKLFF.

This clone was picked up one time. The V call is TRBV7-9, the J call TRBJ1-5, with D tentatively TRBD1 (5 bases). Germline V gives CDR1 SEHNR, CDR2 FQNEAQ (reference sequence). The V end was cut by 1 base, the J end by 7 bases, with 11 bases between. This CDR3 is 14 amino acids long. The CDR3 sequence is CASSLEGFGQPQHF. In nucleotides, the CDR3 is TGTGCCAGCAGCTTAGAGGGGTTTGGGCAGCCCCAGCATTTT. The full variable domain, completed using reference TRBV7-9 and TRBJ1-5, is DTGVSQNPRHKITKRGQNVTFRCDPISEHNRLYWYRQTLGQGPEFLTYFQNEAQLEKSRLLSDRFSAERPKGSFSTLEIQRTEQGDSAMYLCASSLEGFGQPQHFGDGTRLSIL.

In DNA form, the CDR3 reads TGTGCCAGCAGCGTAGTCGGGGGGGCTAATGGTGAGCAGTTCTTC. Residues: CASSVVGGANGEQFF. The chain employs TRBV9 and TRBJ2-1; 8 positions match TRBD2. The CDR3 is 15 amino acids. After removal of 0 bases from V and 9 bases from J, the junction contained 8 bases not matched to a gene. The V gene's germline CDR1 is SGDLS and CDR2 YYNGEE.

The chain employs TRBV13 and TRBJ1-4; 8 nucleotides agree with TRBD1. V dropped 5 bases and J dropped 7; count of bases not matched to a gene: 9. This CDR3 spans 15 amino acids. Per the germline V gene, CDR1 is PRHDT and CDR2 is FYEKMQ (reference sequence). CDR3 coding DNA: TGTGCCAGCAGCCTTTCCAGGGGGCTGGGTGAAAAACTGTTTTTT. Translating gives CASSLSRGLGEKLFF.

The chain couples TRBV19 to TRBJ1-5; possible D gene TRBD1, 5 bases. V was pared by 2 bases and J by 0 bases, with 14 bases between. Germline V CDR1 and CDR2: LNHDA, SQIVND (reference sequence). The length of the CDR3 is 17 residues. The DNA of the CDR3 is TGTGCCAGTAGTATAAGGTCTGGGGCGCGTAGCAATCAGCCCCAGCATTTT. Amino acid sequence: CASSIRSGARSNQPQHF. Variable domain in full (rest from reference TRBV19 and TRBJ1-5): DGGITQSPKYLFRKEGQNVTLSCEQNLNHDAMYWYRQDPGQGLRLIYYSQIVNDFQKGDIAEGYSVSREKKESFPLTVTSAQKNPTAFYLCASSIRSGARSNQPQHFGDGTRLSIL.

The chain has TRBV6-5 and TRBJ1-2; 8 bases map to TRBD1. V lost 6 bases, J lost 4 bases, and 7 bases stayed unmatched. The CDR3 is 14 residues long. Germline lookup yields CDR1 MNHEY and CDR2 SVGAGI. The CDR3 reads CASRSGQGVYGYTF. CDR3 nucleotide sequence: TGTGCCAGCAGATCTGGACAGGGAGTCTATGGCTACACCTTC.

To note about this clone: Relative to the germline gene, one junction end is altered; a read error may explain this. The chain uses TRBV7-9 and TRBJ2-5; the match to TRBD2 covers 9 bases. The CDR3 is 18 amino acids. CDR1 and CDR2 (germline): SEHNR, FQNEAQ (reference sequence). This CDR3 reads CSSNKDPPSGDFQETQYF. The CDR3 DNA reads TGTTCCAGCAACAAAGATCCCCCTAGCGGGGACTTCCAAGAGACCCAGTACTTC.

The chain employs TRBV7-8 and TRBJ2-7; D perhaps matches TRBD2 (5 bases). The CDR3 consists of 15 residues. The V and J ends lost 1 base and 1 base respectively, with 11 bases between them. Germline V gene data show CDR1 as SGHVS and CDR2 as FQNEAQ. The CDR3 region is CASSLVAAESYEQYF. CDR3 sequence (DNA): TGTGCCAGCAGCTTAGTAGCAGCGGAATCCTACGAGCAGTACTTC.

The chain combines TRBV7-6 with TRBJ2-2, with D possibly being TRBD1 (6 bases). From germline, CDR1 is SGHVS and CDR2 FNYEAQ. Trimming took off 5 bases at V and 5 bases at J, with 12 bases between the two ends. The CDR3 is made up of 14 amino acids. Here the CDR3 DNA reads TGTGCCAGCAGCGTACAGGGTAGTACCGGGGAGCTGTTTTTT. Protein product: CASSVQGSTGELFF.

V gene TRBV15 combines with J gene TRBJ1-2; no reliable D call. Trimming cost V 1 base and J 5 bases, with 8 bases left between them. This CDR3 is built from 13 residues. Germline loops: CDR1 LNHNV, CDR2 YYDKDF (reference sequence). This CDR3 reads CATSRVAGYGYTF. CDR3 sequence (DNA): TGTGCCACCAGCAGAGTTGCGGGATATGGCTACACCTTC. The whole variable domain, filled in from reference TRBV15 and TRBJ1-2, reads DAMVIQNPRYQVTQFGKPVTLSCSQTLNHNVMYWYQQKSSQAPKLLFHYYDKDFNNEADTPDNFQSRRPNTSFCFLDIRSPGLGDTAMYLCATSRVAGYGYTFGSGTRLTVV.

V is TRBV4-2 and J is TRBJ2-5, with 8 bases identical to TRBD1. Germline V CDR1 and CDR2: LGHNA, YNFKEQ. The junction had 6 bases not matched to a gene; V was cut back by 1 base and J by 2 bases. This CDR3 spans 16 amino acids. The CDR3 coding sequence is TGTGCCAGCAGCCAAGGCCGGGACAGGTTACAAGAGACCCAGTACTTC. It encodes CASSQGRDRLQETQYF.

This clone was picked up one time. J is TRBJ1-1 and V is TRBV5-1, with 8 bases aligning to TRBD1. CDR3 size: 14 residues. Per the germline V gene, CDR1 is SGHRS and CDR2 is YFSETQ. With 0 bases clipped from V and 4 bases from J, the junction kept 2 bases outside the gene matches. The chain's CDR3 is CASSLVQGATEAFF. CDR3 nucleotides: TGCGCCAGCAGCTTGGTTCAGGGGGCCACTGAAGCTTTCTTT.

The rearrangement links TRBV19 to TRBJ1-5; 9 nucleotides match TRBD1. Germline CDR1 reads LNHDA; CDR2 reads SQIVND (reference sequence). With 4 bases clipped from V and 4 bases from J, the junction kept 5 bases outside the gene matches. CDR3 length: 15 amino acids. The CDR3 is CASSTPTGGNQPQHF. As DNA, the CDR3 is TGTGCCAGTAGTACCCCGACAGGGGGGAATCAGCCCCAGCATTTT. The full variable domain, its missing parts supplied by reference TRBV19 and TRBJ1-5, is DGGITQSPKYLFRKEGQNVTLSCEQNLNHDAMYWYRQDPGQGLRLIYYSQIVNDFQKGDIAEGYSVSREKKESFPLTVTSAQKNPTAFYLCASSTPTGGNQPQHFGDGTRLSIL.

V gene TRBV6-4 combines with J gene TRBJ1-1; D might be TRBD1 (5 bases). CDR1 and CDR2 (germline): MRHNA, SNTAGT. V shed 0 bases and J shed 8 bases, with 16 bases lying between them. The CDR3 sequence is 15 residues long. CDR3 nucleotides: TGTGCCAGCAGTGACTCGAAGGGGCCGCATAAAGAAGCTTTCTTT. Translating it yields CASSDSKGPHKEAFF.